Below, 4 T cell receptor beta chains from the same sample are listed, as sequenced in a study of T cell repertoires in cytomegalovirus infection. No antigens are known for them. TCRdb recomputed calls from the reads with MiXCR, one row per CDR3 protein. This table has some 120,000 distinct CDR3 sequences, over 9% appearing once. Sequencing was performed on PBMCs, sequenced either directly or after in vitro stimulation (not recorded which). The receptors were gathered from a human donor in good health (CMV status not recorded). Some clones in this sample may be carry-over from other donors' samples.

Ten or more counts support this clonotype. The chain carries TRBV6-2 or TRBV6-3 and TRBJ2-1; D assignment may be TRBD1 or TRBD2 (6 bases each). The CDR3 sequence is 15 residues long. Germline V lookup: CDR1 MNHEY, CDR2 SVGEGT. V shed 7 bases and J shed 5 bases, with 18 bases lying between them. CDR3 region: CASTAVEGHNNEQFF. CDR3 in DNA: TGTGCCAGCACAGCCGTGGAGGGACACAACAATGAGCAGTTCTTC.

This clonotype was seen only a few times. This chain uses TRBV7-3 with TRBJ1-5; TRBD1 might be the D (5 bases). Looked up from germline, CDR1 is SGHTA and CDR2 is FQGTGA. V was pared by 5 bases and J by 6 bases, with 14 bases between. This CDR3 is built from 14 residues. CDR3 sequence reads: CASSPAGGGQPQHF. The CDR3 DNA reads TGTGCCAGCAGCCCAGCGGGCGGGGGTCAGCCCCAGCATTTT.

There are many counts of this clonotype. J is TRBJ1-5 and V is TRBV12-3 or TRBV12-4; D uncertain. The CDR3 is 12 residues long. The V and J ends lost 3 bases and 7 bases respectively, with 7 bases between them. The CDR3: CASSFLDQPQHF. CDR3 DNA: TGTGCCAGCAGTTTTTTGGACCAGCCCCAGCATTTT.

This clonotype is deemed medium-sized. V usage is TRBV6-2 or TRBV6-3 and J usage is TRBJ1-5, with D possibly TRBD1 on 5 matching bases. V was trimmed by 5 bases and J by 0 bases, leaving 14 bases between them. This CDR3 contains 16 residues. Germline-derived CDR1 and CDR2 are MNHEY and SVGEGT. The CDR3 protein is CASSGSEGNSNQPQHF. The CDR3 coding sequence is TGTGCCAGCAGTGGGTCCGAGGGGAATAGCAATCAGCCCCAGCATTTT.